This T cell receptor beta chain was recovered during a study of T cell responses to AZD1222 COVID-19 vaccine. Study results and limitations: Clonal diversity was possibly underestimated, and the donors were mostly white British, with more females. Samples come after the peak T cell response, not at day 14. Baseline antibody screening turned up just a handful of seropositive AZD1222 recipients. Reports indicate that nearly half of spike-specific TCRs are directed at unmutated variant regions.

TCRdb's table, derived via immunoSEQ multiplex PCR, lists solely in-frame clones and lacks some. The data hold 130,000 to 150,000 clones, with over 80% observed a single time. This clone occurred a few times. The target antigen is unknown. This clonotype was obtained from an adult in good health. The sequencing used peripheral blood, collected on day 0 of MenACWY control vaccination.

Here the CDR3 reads CASSSGTRGTEAFF. CDR3 nucleotide sequence: TGTGCCAGCAGCTCCGGGACAAGGGGCACTGAAGCTTTCTTT. This chain joins TRBV5-8 and TRBJ1-1; perhaps TRBD1 as D (6 bases). Trimming pared 3 bases from V and 4 bases from J, leaving 13 bases between. CDR3 size: 14 residues. CDR1 is SGHTS, CDR2 YDEGEE, per germline.